The 23 T cell receptor beta chains below come from one sample, sequenced in a study of persistence of HIV-infected CD4 T cells. These receptors are not linked to any known antigen. Sequencing used immunoSEQ version 4 in survey mode. Sequenced by immunoSEQ multiplex PCR; TCRdb stores in-frame clones only, minus some. The top ten hold 1.8% of the sample, which has 40,000 to 45,000 clones, about nine tenths seen once. This nonspecific control used anti-CD3/anti-CD28 bead stimulation of CD4+ T cells. Responding CD4+ T cells were sorted by upregulation of both CD40 ligand and CD69. The specimen was CD4+ T cells sorted from PBMCs after roughly 17-hour stimulation, collected from a patient who received antiretroviral therapy. These receptors were collected from an adult man with HIV who was CMV-seropositive.

The V and J genes are TRBV9 and TRBJ2-3; D call uncertain. Germline values: CDR1 SGDLS, CDR2 YYNGEE. The CDR3 contains 13 residues. Trimming took 6 bases from V and 6 from J, leaving 14 bases between them. The CDR3 is CASTAPSWDTQYF. CDR3 bases: TGTGCCAGCACGGCCCCCAGTTGGGATACGCAGTATTTT.

CDR3 DNA sequence: TGTGCCAGCAGTTTAGTACAGGGCTCCGAGCAGTACTTC. It is translated as CASSLVQGSEQYF. The V gene is TRBV28, the J gene TRBJ2-7; D perhaps matches TRBD1 (6 bases). V was shortened by 2 bases and J by 6 bases, with 11 bases between the two germline ends. From germline, CDR1 is MDHEN and CDR2 SYDVKM. This CDR3 comprises 13 residues.

The gene calls are TRBV5-1 and TRBJ2-7, with 12 bases aligning to TRBD1. This CDR3 region has 16 residues. V dropped 0 bases and J dropped 3; count of bases not matched to a gene: 4. Looked up from germline, CDR1 is SGHRS and CDR2 is YFSETQ. The CDR3, as DNA: TGCGCCAGCAGCTTGGGGGGACAGGGGGCTGGCTACGAGCAGTACTTC. It yields the protein CASSLGGQGAGYEQYF.

Here the CDR3 DNA reads TGTGCCAGCAGCGCGGTCATGGGGACAGGGATTACTCTTGGAAACACCATATATTTT. Its translation is CASSAVMGTGITLGNTIYF. The rearrangement uses TRBV5-8 and TRBJ1-3; 9 bases map to TRBD1. The CDR3 extends over 19 amino acids. V was pared by 4 bases and J by 3 bases, with 17 bases of the junction left unmatched. Germline V gene sequence: CDR1 SGHTS, CDR2 YDEGEE.

V and J are TRBV18 and TRBJ1-4, with D unresolved. The V gene lost 3 bases and the J gene lost 5 bases, with 4 bases spanning the gap. The CDR3 is 12 residues long. The germline V gene has CDR1 KGHSH and CDR2 LQKENI. CDR3 sequence reads: CASSPTNEKLFF. For the CDR3, the DNA is TGTGCCAGCTCACCCACCAATGAAAAACTGTTTTTT.

This rearrangement joins TRBV7-3 to TRBJ2-3; weak D call: TRBD2 (5 bases). The CDR3 has 14 residues. V was trimmed by 2 bases and J by 6 bases, leaving 12 bases between them. The germline gives CDR1 SGHTA, CDR2 FQGTGA. The CDR3: CASSLGASSDTQYF. Written as DNA, the CDR3 is TGTGCCAGCAGCTTAGGCGCTAGCTCGGATACGCAGTATTTT.

The chain couples TRBV5-1 to TRBJ2-7, with 8 bases fitting TRBD1. Per the germline V gene, CDR1 is SGHRS and CDR2 is YFSETQ. The CDR3 sequence is 11 residues long. Germline trimming cut 2 bases from V and 12 bases from J; bases unmatched to any gene: 4. This chain's CDR3 is CASSFGTGRYF. The CDR3 bases are TGCGCCAGCAGCTTCGGGACAGGCCGGTACTTC.

This clone came up once. The chain has TRBV19 and TRBJ2-7, with TRBD1 identical over 9 bases. This CDR3 spans 16 amino acids. From germline, CDR1 is LNHDA and CDR2 SQIVND (reference sequence). Trimming removed 5 bases from V and 5 bases from J; junction bases left unmatched: 13. CDR3 in DNA: TGTGCCAGTAGTGTCAACCGGGACAGGGTAACCCACGAGCAGTACTTC. Its protein product is CASSVNRDRVTHEQYF. The variable domain in full, completed from reference TRBV19 and TRBJ2-7, reads DGGITQSPKYLFRKEGQNVTLSCEQNLNHDAMYWYRQDPGQGLRLIYYSQIVNDFQKGDIAEGYSVSREKKESFPLTVTSAQKNPTAFYLCASSVNRDRVTHEQYFGPGTRLTVT.

This chain joins TRBV19 and TRBJ1-1; TRBD1 is a possible D gene (6 bases). CDR1 is LNHDA and CDR2 is SQIVND in the germline V gene (reference sequence). This CDR3 spans 14 amino acids. Trimming removed 10 bases from V and 3 bases from J, with 18 bases in between. The CDR3 region has the DNA TGTGCCACCATGACCCAAGGGGGGCACACTGAAGCTTTCTTT. Protein: CATMTQGGHTEAFF.

The rearrangement joins TRBV6-5 to TRBJ1-1, with 8 bases that match TRBD1. Germline values: CDR1 MNHEY, CDR2 SVGAGI. V was pared by 4 bases and J by 0 bases, with 7 bases of the junction left unmatched. CDR3 length: 16 residues. DNA of the CDR3: TGTGCCAGCAGTTCAGGGGGCGCTCGGATGAACACTGAAGCTTTCTTT. As protein: CASSSGGARMNTEAFF.

The rearrangement uses TRBV11-3 and TRBJ2-2; D gene ambiguous. The CDR3 loop spans 13 amino acids. Germline-derived CDR1 and CDR2 are SGHNT and YENEEA. Trimming removed 1 base from V and 4 bases from J, with 4 bases in between. This CDR3 is CASSLVSTGELFF. The CDR3 DNA reads as TGTGCCAGCAGCTTAGTAAGCACCGGGGAGCTGTTTTTT.

V usage is TRBV6-4 and J usage is TRBJ2-2, with D possibly being TRBD1 or TRBD2 (6 bases each). The CDR3 length is 14 residues. The V end lost 6 bases, the J end lost 7 bases, and 15 bases lay between the germline ends. Per the germline V gene, CDR1 is MRHNA and CDR2 is SNTAGT. CDR3 region: CASSRERGNGELFF. CDR3 nucleotides: TGTGCCAGCAGCCGGGAGAGGGGGAACGGGGAGCTGTTTTTT.

This chain uses TRBV6-6 with TRBJ1-2; 11 nucleotides match TRBD1. This CDR3 comprises 16 residues. CDR1 and CDR2 (germline): MNHNY, SVGAGI (reference sequence). The trim removed 8 bases at V and 3 bases at J, leaving 11 bases unmatched. CDR3 sequence: CASWGQGGVFYYGYTF. The CDR3 DNA sequence: TGTGCCAGCTGGGGACAGGGGGGAGTGTTTTACTATGGCTACACCTTC.

The rearrangement links TRBV7-3 to TRBJ2-5; the match to TRBD2 covers 7 bases. V shed 2 bases, J shed 1 base, and the junction held 1 base outside the gene matches. Germline V gives CDR1 SGHTA, CDR2 FQGTGA. CDR3 length: 14 residues. Here the CDR3 DNA reads TGTGCCAGCAGCTTAGGGAGGGCCCAAGAGACCCAGTACTTC. This translates into CASSLGRAQETQYF.

This clone has just one count. This chain connects TRBV29-1 to TRBJ2-3; tentative D call: TRBD2 (6 bases). CDR1 and CDR2 (germline): SQVTM, ANQGSEA. The CDR3 spans 14 residues. Trimming cost V 3 bases and J 1 base, with 11 bases left between them. The CDR3 nucleotides read TGCAGCGTTGACATGGGACTCGGCACAGATACGCAGTATTTT. Its translation is CSVDMGLGTDTQYF.

In this sample, this clone turned up once. The chain recombines TRBV29-1 with TRBJ1-5; possible D gene TRBD1, 6 bases. V lost 7 bases to trimming and J lost 7 bases, with 17 bases between them. Germline V lookup: CDR1 SQVTM, CDR2 ANQGSEA. CDR3 length equals 13 residues. CDR3 in amino acids: CSAGMAQGQPQHF. The CDR3 bases are TGCAGCGCCGGGATGGCGCAGGGGCAGCCCCAGCATTTT.

The chain employs TRBV19 and TRBJ1-1; a weak D match, TRBD1 (5 bases). The V end was cut by 4 bases, the J end by 0 bases, with 6 bases between. The CDR3 has 13 residues. From germline, CDR1 is LNHDA and CDR2 SQIVND (reference sequence). The CDR3 spells CASSTTVNTEAFF. The CDR3 bases are TGTGCCAGTAGTACGACAGTGAACACTGAAGCTTTCTTT.

J is TRBJ2-2 and V is TRBV14; D not certain. Germline loops: CDR1 SGHDN, CDR2 FVKESK. There are 16 residues in the CDR3. V dropped 1 base and J dropped 0 bases, with 9 bases sitting between them. The CDR3 loop reads CASSQVAGSNTGELFF. The CDR3 coding sequence is TGTGCCAGCAGCCAAGTAGCTGGCTCGAACACCGGGGAGCTGTTTTTT. The complete variable domain, with remaining parts taken from reference TRBV14 and TRBJ2-2, reads EAGVTQFPSHSVIEKGQTVTLRCDPISGHDNLYWYRRVMGKEIKFLLHFVKESKQDESGMPNNRFLAERTGGTYSTLKVQPAELEDSGVYFCASSQVAGSNTGELFFGEGSRLTVL.

The genes are TRBV7-9 and TRBJ2-7, with 9 positions matching TRBD1. V lost 1 base and J lost 4; bases outside the gene matches: 5. The CDR3 covers 15 residues. The V gene's germline CDR1 is SEHNR and CDR2 FQNEAQ (reference sequence). The chain's CDR3 is CASSLGGQGRYEQYF. The CDR3, as DNA: TGTGCCAGCAGCTTAGGGGGACAGGGCAGGTACGAGCAGTACTTC. Together with reference TRBV7-9 and TRBJ2-7, the CDR3 gives the full variable domain: DTGVSQNPRHKITKRGQNVTFRCDPISEHNRLYWYRQTLGQGPEFLTYFQNEAQLEKSRLLSDRFSAERPKGSFSTLEIQRTEQGDSAMYLCASSLGGQGRYEQYFGPGTRLTVT.

The CDR3 loop is CASREKAGGREKLFF. CDR3 nucleotides: TGTGCCAGCAGGGAGAAAGCAGGTGGAAGGGAAAAACTGTTTTTT. The genes are TRBV25-1 and TRBJ1-4; D is undetermined. Trimming removed 6 bases from V and 8 bases from J, with 19 bases in between. The length of the CDR3 is 15 residues. CDR1 is MGHDK and CDR2 is SYGVNS in the germline V gene.

The V and J genes are TRBV7-6 and TRBJ1-5; D may be TRBD1 (6 bases). V lost 1 base and J 2 bases, leaving 18 bases between the germline ends. Germline-derived CDR1 and CDR2 are SGHVS and FNYEAQ. The CDR3 has 18 residues. Here the CDR3 DNA reads TGTGCCAGCAGCTTAGTAGGGGGGGCCGGGGGCGGCAATCAGCCCCAGCATTTT. Its protein is CASSLVGGAGGGNQPQHF. The variable domain in full, with the rest retrieved from reference TRBV7-6 and TRBJ1-5, is GAGVSQSPRYKVTKRGQDVALRCDPISGHVSLYWYRQALGQGPEFLTYFNYEAQQDKSGLPNDRFSAERPEGSISTLTIQRTEQRDSAMYRCASSLVGGAGGGNQPQHFGDGTRLSIL.

This rearrangement joins TRBV5-4 to TRBJ2-7; a weak D match, TRBD1 (5 bases). CDR1 SGHNT and CDR2 YYREEE come from the germline V gene (reference sequence). The CDR3 is 13 amino acids. The V gene lost 4 bases and the J gene lost 4 bases, with 12 bases spanning the gap. The CDR3 bases are TGTGCCAGCAGCCGAGACAGTGTTTACGAGCAGTACTTC. Protein: CASSRDSVYEQYF. The full variable domain, in which reference TRBV5-4 and TRBJ2-7 provide the parts outside the CDR3, is ETGVTQSPTHLIKTRGQQVTLRCSSQSGHNTVSWYQQALGQGPQFIFQYYREEENGRGNFPPRFSGLQFPNYSSELNVNALELDDSALYLCASSRDSVYEQYFGPGTRLTVT.

The genes are TRBV2 and TRBJ2-3, with 10 bases identical to TRBD2. The V segment lost 6 bases and the J segment 2 bases; nucleotides outside the gene matches: 11. The CDR3 length is 17 residues. The germline V gene encodes CDR1 SNHLY and CDR2 FYNNEI. CDR3 amino acids: CASRLLFSGGHTDTQYF. The CDR3 nucleotides read TGTGCCAGCAGGCTATTATTTAGCGGGGGGCACACAGATACGCAGTATTTT.